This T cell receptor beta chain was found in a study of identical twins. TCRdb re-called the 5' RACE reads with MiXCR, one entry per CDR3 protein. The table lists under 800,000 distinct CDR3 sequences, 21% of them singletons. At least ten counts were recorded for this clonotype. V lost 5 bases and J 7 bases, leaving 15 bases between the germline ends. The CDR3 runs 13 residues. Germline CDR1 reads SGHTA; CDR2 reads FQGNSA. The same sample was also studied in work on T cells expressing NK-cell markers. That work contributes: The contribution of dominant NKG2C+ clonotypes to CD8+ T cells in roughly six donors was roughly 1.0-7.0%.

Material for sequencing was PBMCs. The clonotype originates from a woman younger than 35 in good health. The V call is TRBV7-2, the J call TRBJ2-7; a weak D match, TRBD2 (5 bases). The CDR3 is CASSLIPGWEQYF. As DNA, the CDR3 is TGTGCCAGCAGCCTAATCCCGGGGTGGGAGCAGTACTTC.